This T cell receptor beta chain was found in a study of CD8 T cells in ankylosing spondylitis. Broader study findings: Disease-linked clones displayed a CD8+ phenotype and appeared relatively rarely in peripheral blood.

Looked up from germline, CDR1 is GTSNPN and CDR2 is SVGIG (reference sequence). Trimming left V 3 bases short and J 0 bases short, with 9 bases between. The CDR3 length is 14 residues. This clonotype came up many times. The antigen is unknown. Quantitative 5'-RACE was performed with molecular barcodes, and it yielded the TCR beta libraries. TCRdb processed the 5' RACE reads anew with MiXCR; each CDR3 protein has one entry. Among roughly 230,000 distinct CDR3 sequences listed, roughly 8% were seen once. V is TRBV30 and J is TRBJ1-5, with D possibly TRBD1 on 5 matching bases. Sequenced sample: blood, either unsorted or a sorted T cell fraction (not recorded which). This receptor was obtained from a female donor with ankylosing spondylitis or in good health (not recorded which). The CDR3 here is CAWRETASNQPQHF. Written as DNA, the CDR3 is TGTGCCTGGAGGGAGACAGCTAGCAATCAGCCCCAGCATTTT.